This TCR beta chain was documented in a study of T cell repertoires in cytomegalovirus infection. Turning to the study itself: CMV infection plus the matching HLA type was flagged by public TCR beta signatures. Overall study results and limits: The study identified carriers of CMV plus the relevant HLA from cumulative public TCR beta family frequency.

Comments on this clonotype: Its cognate antigen is unknown.

TCRdb recomputed calls from the reads with MiXCR, one row per CDR3 protein. The repertoire has roughly 300,000 distinct CDR3 sequences, more than 8% of them found once; the top ten carry around 4.5%. The CDR3 consists of 15 residues. The ends lost 2 bases at V and 7 bases at J; junction bases unmatched: 7. The gene calls are TRBV12-3 or TRBV12-4 and TRBJ2-3, with TRBD2 matching 9 bases. Sequencing input: PBMCs. The receptor comes from a human donor in good health (CMV status not recorded). Some clones in this sample may be carry-over from other donors' samples. CDR3 region: CASSLRAGGQNTQYF. In DNA form, the CDR3 reads TGTGCCAGCAGTTTACGGGCGGGGGGGCAAAATACGCAGTATTTT.